This entry describes one TCR beta chain. The antigen is not known. These data come from a study of blood T cells in healthy people across ages. Study conclusions and caveats: Both naive CD4+ cell counts and diversity were greater in long-lived donors than in aged donors.

Trimming shortened V by 7 bases and J by 0 bases, and 22 bases separated the two germline ends. The germline V gene has CDR1 ENHRY and CDR2 SYGVKD. This CDR3 has 19 residues. Using a J-beta primer mix together with a sample-barcoded 5' primer, a second PCR was run for about 6 to 11 cycles. A minimum of 3 million CDR3-containing paired-end reads was obtained for each sample. TCRdb redid the calling of the 5' RACE reads with MiXCR, one entry per CDR3 protein. The data show 920,000 or so distinct CDR3 sequences, roughly 45% seen once. The sequenced sample consisted of blood. The sequence came from a woman in her sixties or seventies in good health. The chain joins TRBV10-3 to TRBJ2-6, with D perhaps matching TRBD1 (6 bases). This CDR3 reads CAIMLEPTGRYSGANVLTF. The DNA of the CDR3 is TGTGCCATCATGCTAGAACCGACAGGAAGATACTCTGGGGCCAACGTCCTGACTTTC.